This T cell receptor beta chain was captured in a study of blood T cell repertoires in COVID-19. About the study: T cells, B-cell-depleted T cells, or PBMCs provided the cDNA or gDNA that served as material.

Measured with immunoSEQ multiplex PCR; TCRdb has only the in-frame clones, and not every one. The sample has 350,000 to 450,000 clones; more than 80% are singletons. Germline values: CDR1 MNHEY, CDR2 SVGAGI. Deletions cut 6 bases from V and 10 bases from J, with 10 bases between. The CDR3 length is 12 residues. This TCR came from a man aged 25 to 45 who had recovered from COVID-19. The sequenced sample was PBMCs or T cells enriched from blood (not recorded which). The chain recombines TRBV6-5 with TRBJ1-6; D ambiguous. This chain's CDR3 is CASRQSRSPLHF. As DNA, the CDR3 is TGTGCCAGCAGACAGTCAAGGTCACCCCTCCACTTT.